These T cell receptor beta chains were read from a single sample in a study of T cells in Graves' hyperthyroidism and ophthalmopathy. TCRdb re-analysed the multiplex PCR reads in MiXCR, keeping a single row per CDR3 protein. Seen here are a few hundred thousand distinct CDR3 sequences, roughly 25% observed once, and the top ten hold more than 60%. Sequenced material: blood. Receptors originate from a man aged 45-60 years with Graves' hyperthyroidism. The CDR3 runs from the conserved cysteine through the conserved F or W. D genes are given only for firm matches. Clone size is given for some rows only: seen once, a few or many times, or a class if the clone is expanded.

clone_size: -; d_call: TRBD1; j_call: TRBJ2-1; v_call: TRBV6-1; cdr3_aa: CASSRHSMARTGDNEQFF; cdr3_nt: TGTGCCAGCAGTCGGCACTCGATGGCACGGACAGGGGACAATGAGCAGTTCTTC
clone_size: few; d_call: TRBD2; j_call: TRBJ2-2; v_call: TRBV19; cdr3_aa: CASSNSGSNTGELFF; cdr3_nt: TGTGCCAGTAGTAACAGCGGGAGTAACACCGGGGAGCTGTTTTTT
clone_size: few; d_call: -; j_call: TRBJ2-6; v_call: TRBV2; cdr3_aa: CASSDPRAGANVLTF; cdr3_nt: TGTGCCAGCAGTGACCCCAGGGCTGGGGCCAACGTCCTGACTTTC
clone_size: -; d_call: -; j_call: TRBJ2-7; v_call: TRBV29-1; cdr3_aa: CSVVKRGDYEQYF; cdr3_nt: TGCAGCGTTGTCAAGAGGGGAGATTACGAGCAGTACTTC
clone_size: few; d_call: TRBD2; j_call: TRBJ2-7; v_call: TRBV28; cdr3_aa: CASSLIGLAGGYEQYF; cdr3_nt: TGTGCCAGCAGTTTAATCGGACTAGCGGGAGGGTACGAGCAGTACTTC
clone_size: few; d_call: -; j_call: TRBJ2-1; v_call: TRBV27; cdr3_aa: CASRTSRGDFYNEQFF; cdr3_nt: TGTGCCAGCAGGACCTCCCGCGGGGACTTCTACAATGAGCAGTTCTTC
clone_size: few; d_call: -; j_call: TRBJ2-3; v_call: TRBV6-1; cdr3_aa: CASRNRQGTDTQYF; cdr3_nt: TGTGCCAGCAGAAACCGACAGGGCACAGATACGCAGTATTTT
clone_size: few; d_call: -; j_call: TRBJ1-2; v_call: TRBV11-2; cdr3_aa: CASSLDLVGYGYTF; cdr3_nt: TGTGCCAGCAGCTTAGATCTCGTAGGATATGGCTACACCTTC
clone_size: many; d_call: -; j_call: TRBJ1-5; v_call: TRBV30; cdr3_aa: CAWSVWASNQPQHF; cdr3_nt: TGTGCCTGGAGTGTGTGGGCCAGCAATCAGCCCCAGCATTTT
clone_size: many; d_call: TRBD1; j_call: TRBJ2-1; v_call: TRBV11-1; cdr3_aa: CASNPGQGYNEQFF; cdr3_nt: TGTGCCAGCAACCCGGGACAGGGCTACAATGAGCAGTTCTTC
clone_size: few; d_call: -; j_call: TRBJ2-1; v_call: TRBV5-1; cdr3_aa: CASSLDGRASYNEQFF; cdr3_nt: TGCGCCAGCAGCTTGGACGGGCGGGCCTCCTACAATGAGCAGTTCTTC
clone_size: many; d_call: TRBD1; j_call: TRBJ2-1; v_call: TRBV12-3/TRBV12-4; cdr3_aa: CASSPGQGEGDNEQFF; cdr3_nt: TGTGCCAGCAGTCCTGGACAGGGGGAAGGAGACAATGAGCAGTTCTTC
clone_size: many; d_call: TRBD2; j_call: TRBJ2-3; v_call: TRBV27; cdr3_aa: CASSLFSGSGTDTQYF; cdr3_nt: TGTGCCAGCAGTTTATTTAGCGGGAGTGGCACAGATACGCAGTATTTT
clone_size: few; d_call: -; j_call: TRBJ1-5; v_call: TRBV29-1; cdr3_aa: CSVQQGGNQPQHF; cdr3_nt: TGCAGCGTTCAACAGGGTGGCAATCAGCCCCAGCATTTT
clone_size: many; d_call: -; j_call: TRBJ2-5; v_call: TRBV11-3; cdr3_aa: CASSLPTGWETQYF; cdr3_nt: TGTGCCAGCAGCCTACCCACAGGGTGGGAGACCCAGTACTTC
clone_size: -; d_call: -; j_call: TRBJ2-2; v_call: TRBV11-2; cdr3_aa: CASSLESGNTGELFF; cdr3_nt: TGTGCCAGCAGCTTAGAATCGGGGAACACCGGGGAGCTGTTTTTT
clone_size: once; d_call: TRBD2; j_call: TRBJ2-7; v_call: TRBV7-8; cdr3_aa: CASSQASGGSYEQYF; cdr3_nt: TGCGCCAGCAGCCAGGCTAGCGGGGGGAGCTACGAGCAGTACTTC
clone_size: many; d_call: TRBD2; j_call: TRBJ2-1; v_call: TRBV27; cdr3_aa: CASSLRLASYNEQFF; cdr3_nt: TGTGCCAGCAGTTTAAGACTAGCGAGCTACAATGAGCAGTTCTTC
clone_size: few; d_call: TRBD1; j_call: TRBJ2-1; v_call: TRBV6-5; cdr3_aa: CASRIGWGTGYNEQFF; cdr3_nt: TGTGCCAGCAGAATAGGATGGGGGACAGGGTACAATGAGCAGTTCTTC
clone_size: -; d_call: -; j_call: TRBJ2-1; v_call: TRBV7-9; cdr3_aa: CASTSGESGVNEQFF; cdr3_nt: TGTGCCAGCACCTCGGGGGAGTCGGGCGTCAATGAGCAGTTCTTC
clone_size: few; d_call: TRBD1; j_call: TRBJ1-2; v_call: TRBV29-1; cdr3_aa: CSVDRQGGSDGYTF; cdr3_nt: TGCAGCGTCGACAGACAGGGGGGCTCTGATGGCTACACCTTC
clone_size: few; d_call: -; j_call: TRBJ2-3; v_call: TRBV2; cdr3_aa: CASSGSEFADTQYF; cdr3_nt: TGTGCCAGCAGTGGGTCGGAGTTCGCAGATACGCAGTATTTT